What follows describes a single T cell receptor beta chain. Antigen unknown. V shed 0 bases and J 1 base; nucleotides not matched to a gene: 5. The CDR3 length is 16 residues. CDR1 is MNHNS, CDR2 SASEGT, per germline. TCRdb called the 5' RACE reads again in MiXCR, with one record for every CDR3 protein. The data contain approximately 680,000 distinct CDR3 sequences, less than 9% of them singletons. The data were obtained in a study of identical twins. Findings and limits, study-wide: Conclusions rested on cross-sectional statistics rather than following the same donors. Cord blood's abundant beta clonotypes had fewer insertions, unlike memory repertoires. Part of the zero-insertion signal could reflect confounding by invariant MAIT and iNKT cells.

The data were also submitted as part of a second study, on yellow fever vaccine responses in identical twins. That study reports: Twins' vaccine T cell responses were reported to seem partly convergent and partly personalized.

The receptor was derived from a woman between 18 and 29 years old in good health. The chain recombines TRBV6-1 with TRBJ2-5; 7 nucleotides agree with TRBD2. Sequencing used PBMCs. The CDR3 region has the DNA TGTGCCAGCAGTGAAGCTTTAGCGGGCCCCCAAGAGACCCAGTACTTC. Translating gives CASSEALAGPQETQYF.